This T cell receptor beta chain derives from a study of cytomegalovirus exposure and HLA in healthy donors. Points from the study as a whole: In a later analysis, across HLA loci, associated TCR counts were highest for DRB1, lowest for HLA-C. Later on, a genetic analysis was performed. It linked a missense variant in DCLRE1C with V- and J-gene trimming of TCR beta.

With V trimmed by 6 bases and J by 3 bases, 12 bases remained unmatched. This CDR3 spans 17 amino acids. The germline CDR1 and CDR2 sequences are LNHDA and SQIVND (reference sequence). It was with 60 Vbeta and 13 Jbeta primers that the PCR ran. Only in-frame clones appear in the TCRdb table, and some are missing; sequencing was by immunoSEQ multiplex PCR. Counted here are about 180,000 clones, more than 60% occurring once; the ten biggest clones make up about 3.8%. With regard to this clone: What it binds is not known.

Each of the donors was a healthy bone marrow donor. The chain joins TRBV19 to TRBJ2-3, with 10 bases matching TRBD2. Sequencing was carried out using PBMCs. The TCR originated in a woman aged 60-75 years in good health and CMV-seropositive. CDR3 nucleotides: TGTGCCAGTAGGCGGACTAGCGGTGAGGGGAGAACAGATACGCAGTATTTT. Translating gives CASRRTSGEGRTDTQYF.